This T cell receptor (beta chain) was identified in a study of shared clonotypes between healthy human individuals. Findings of the study overall: Enrolling few donors narrowed the genetic and exposure-history diversity that was represented.

TCRdb keeps only in-frame clones here, not all; method: immunoSEQ multiplex PCR. This table holds some 2.4 million clones, under 95% found once. In germline, CDR1 is ENHRY, CDR2 SYGVKD. The length of the CDR3 is 14 residues. Trimming took 6 bases from V and 3 from J; bases not matched to a gene: 4. As concerns this clone: Its target is not known.

The source material was naive CD4+ T cells from PBMCs. Regarding subset: CD45RA+ positively selected. The receptor was derived from a man younger than 35 in good health. Some clones in this sample may be carry-over from other donors' samples. This chain links TRBV10-3 with TRBJ2-5; TRBD2 matches at 10 bases. The CDR3 nucleotides are TGTGCCATCAGCAGAGGACTAGCGGAAGAGACCCAGTACTTC. Protein sequence: CAISRGLAEETQYF.